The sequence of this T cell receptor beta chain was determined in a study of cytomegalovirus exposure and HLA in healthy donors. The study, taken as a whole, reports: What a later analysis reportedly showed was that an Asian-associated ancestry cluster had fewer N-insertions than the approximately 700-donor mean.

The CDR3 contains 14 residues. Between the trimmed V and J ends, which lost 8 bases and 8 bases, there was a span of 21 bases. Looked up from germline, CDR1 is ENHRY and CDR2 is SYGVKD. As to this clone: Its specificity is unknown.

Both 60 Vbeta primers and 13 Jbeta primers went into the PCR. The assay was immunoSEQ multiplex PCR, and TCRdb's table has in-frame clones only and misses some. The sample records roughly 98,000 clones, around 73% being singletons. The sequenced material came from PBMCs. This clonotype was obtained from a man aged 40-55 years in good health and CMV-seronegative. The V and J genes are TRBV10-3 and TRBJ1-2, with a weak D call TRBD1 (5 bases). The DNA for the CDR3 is TGTGCCATCGAAGGAGACAGATCCGGAATGGGCTACACCTTC. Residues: CAIEGDRSGMGYTF.